The clone carrying this T cell receptor (beta chain) was observed many times. The data originate from a study of human T cells and chemical hapten exposure. CDR3 length: 10 residues. V lost 5 bases and J 9 bases, leaving 8 bases between the germline ends. From germline, CDR1 is SQVTM and CDR2 ANQGSEA. The time point: healthy volunteer bleed at 6 weeks. Sequencing started from total RNA isolated from unfractionated whole blood. One entry per CDR3 protein results from TCRdb running MiXCR on the RACE reads. Altogether 35,000 to 50,000 distinct CDR3 sequences are present, roughly 3.5% being singletons, with the ten largest covering 5% to 7%.

Sequences were obtained from whole blood. The sequence derives from a human donor in good health. Some clones in this sample may be carry-over from other donors' samples. The chain combines TRBV29-1 with TRBJ2-1; D is unclear. The CDR3 nucleotides read TGCAGCGTTAAAAGCGTTGAGCAGTTCTTC. It yields the protein CSVKSVEQFF.